The 25 T cell receptor beta chains below all came from one sample that was sequenced in a study of molecular identifiers for immune sequencing clone quantification. Using its own MiXCR run on the PCR reads, TCRdb lists one record per CDR3 protein. This sample has roughly 300,000 distinct CDR3 sequences, with roughly 24% found just once. The material sequenced was naive CD8+ T cells from blood, with Jurkat cell RNA spiked in. As for subset: FACS-sorted CD8+CD4-CCR7+CD45RA+ naive T cells. The source of these receptors is a human donor in good health. Some libraries in this study had Jurkat cell RNA spiked in.

Ten or more counts support this clonotype. V is TRBV7-2 and J is TRBJ1-5, with unresolved D. Germline CDR1 and CDR2: SGHTA and FQGNSA. The CDR3 is 15 residues long. With 5 bases removed from V and 1 base from J, the gap between germline ends came to 12 bases. CDR3 DNA sequence: TGTGCCAGCAGCCGAAATCATGACAGCAATCAGCCCCAGCATTTT. Protein product: CASSRNHDSNQPQHF.

Details on this clonotype: One junction end disagrees with the germline gene, perhaps due to a read error. The rearrangement uses TRBV12-3 or TRBV12-4 and TRBJ1-4; D is undetermined. This CDR3 region has 17 residues. The CDR3 reads CASSLGYGIRNNEKLLF. The CDR3 DNA sequence: TGTGCCAGCAGTTTAGGATACGGAATCCGCAATAATGAAAAACTGTTATTT.

This clonotype has more than one count but fewer than ten. This chain joins TRBV20-1 and TRBJ2-1; 12 bases are a match to TRBD2. V was pared by 2 bases and J by 7 bases, with 9 bases of the junction left unmatched. The CDR3 is 16 residues long. CDR1 and CDR2 from the germline V gene are DFQATT and SNEGSKA (reference sequence). The CDR3 here is CSARPGLAGPWNEQFF. In nucleotides, the CDR3 is TGCAGTGCTAGACCCGGACTAGCGGGACCCTGGAATGAGCAGTTCTTC.

The gene calls are TRBV27 and TRBJ2-3; D possibly uses TRBD1 or TRBD2 (5 bases each). The CDR3 is 16 residues long. Trimming shortened V by 8 bases and J by 2 bases, and 20 bases separated the two germline ends. Germline V gene lookup returns CDR1 MNHEY and CDR2 SMNVEV (reference sequence). CDR3 amino acids: CASRYGGVTYTDTQYF. The CDR3 bases are TGTGCCAGCCGATATGGGGGAGTGACCTACACAGATACGCAGTATTTT.

The chain links TRBV4-3 to TRBJ2-7, with D possibly matching TRBD2 (6 bases). Deletions cut 2 bases from V and 0 bases from J, with 14 bases between. Germline V lookup: CDR1 LGHNA, CDR2 YSLEER. This CDR3 is 16 amino acids long. CDR3 DNA: TGCGCCAGCAGCCAATTAAGCGGGCCCGGCTCCTACGAGCAGTACTTC. This translates into CASSQLSGPGSYEQYF.

Concerning this clonotype: Being one base from a much bigger clone, this may be a read error. The chain uses TRBV29-1 and TRBJ1-2, with D tentatively TRBD1 (6 bases). CDR1 is SQVTM, CDR2 ANQGSEA, per germline. The CDR3 has 10 amino acids. The CDR3 nucleotides read TGCAGCGTGCAGGGGACTGGCTACCCCTTC. It translates to CSVQGTGYPF.

This clonotype showed up many times. The chain has TRBV3-1 and TRBJ1-2, with D unclear. The germline V gene has CDR1 LGHDT and CDR2 YNNKEL (reference sequence). Trimming shortened V by 11 bases and J by 3 bases, and 16 bases separated the two germline ends. The CDR3 contains 13 residues. The CDR3 DNA reads TGTGCCGACGGCCACACCGGTCACTATGGCTACACCTTC. It is translated as CADGHTGHYGYTF.

In this sample, this clonotype turned up many times. The chain carries TRBV13 and TRBJ2-2; TRBD1 is a possible D gene (6 bases). This CDR3 region has 14 residues. Germline CDR1 PRHDT, CDR2 FYEKMQ (reference sequence). Trimming cost V 4 bases and J 13 bases, with 19 bases left between them. CDR3 nucleotide sequence: TGTGCCAGCAGCTCCGGGACAAGTAATAAAAGGCTGTTTTTT. As protein: CASSSGTSNKRLFF.

This clonotype turned up a few times. The chain is built from TRBV28 and TRBJ1-5; weak D call: TRBD1 (5 bases). From germline, CDR1 is MDHEN and CDR2 SYDVKM. Trimming removed 3 bases from V and 5 bases from J, with 11 bases in between. CDR3 size: 14 residues. CDR3 in DNA: TGTGCCAGCAGTTTTGGGACTTCGTATCAGCCCCAGCATTTT. Protein sequence: CASSFGTSYQPQHF.

The chain joins TRBV9 to TRBJ2-7, with a possible D match to TRBD2 (6 bases). The CDR3 spans 14 residues. Germline V gene lookup returns CDR1 SGDLS and CDR2 YYNGEE. V was shortened by 10 bases and J by 0 bases, with 17 bases between the two germline ends. The CDR3 here is CAEESGSSSYEQYF. In DNA form, the CDR3 reads TGTGCCGAAGAAAGCGGGTCTAGCTCCTACGAGCAGTACTTC.

This clonotype has only one observation. At one boundary the junction diverges from the germline segment, which might be a read error. The gene calls are TRBV5-6 and TRBJ2-7; 9 bases map to TRBD1. The CDR3 spans 16 residues. Per germline, CDR1 SGHDT and CDR2 YYEEEE. The CDR3 loop reads CASSLAGQGIIYELYF. The CDR3 nucleotides are TGTGCCAGCAGCCTGGCAGGACAGGGGATTATCTACGAGCTGTACTTC. The whole variable domain, filled in from reference TRBV5-6 and TRBJ2-7, reads DAGVTQSPTHLIKTRGQQVTLRCSPKSGHDTVSWYQQALGQGPQFIFQYYEEEERQRGNFPDRFSGHQFPNYSSELNVNALLLGDSALYLCASSLAGQGIIYELYFGPGTRLTVT.

In the case of this clonotype: A much larger clone differs from this one at a single base, so this may be a read error. The rearrangement joins TRBV4-1 to TRBJ2-7; 8 bases are a match to TRBD2. CDR1 MGHRA and CDR2 YSYEKL come from the germline V gene. With 3 bases clipped from V and 9 bases from J, the junction kept 10 bases outside the gene matches. This CDR3 region has 14 residues. The CDR3 bases are TGCGCCAGCAGCCATACCGGGACTAGAGACGCGCAGTACTTC. Translated: CASSHTGTRDAQYF.

This clonotype was found a few times. The chain is built from TRBV5-1 and TRBJ2-2; D is uncertain. Trimming left V 2 bases short and J 4 bases short, with 15 bases between. Germline loops: CDR1 SGHRS, CDR2 YFSETQ. This CDR3 spans 16 amino acids. CDR3 bases: TGCGCCAGCAGCTTATATGCAACCGCGAGCACCGGGGAGCTGTTTTTT. Protein: CASSLYATASTGELFF.

This clonotype occurred many times. V and J are TRBV9 and TRBJ1-6, with no clear D. This CDR3 region has 15 residues. CDR1 and CDR2 (germline): SGDLS, YYNGEE. Deletions cut 4 bases from V and 10 bases from J, with 18 bases between. CDR3 in amino acids: CASSPRWGSGSPLHF. As DNA, the CDR3 is TGTGCCAGCAGCCCCCGGTGGGGTTCTGGGTCACCCCTCCACTTT.

V gene TRBV6-2 or TRBV6-3 combines with J gene TRBJ2-3, with TRBD2 matching over 7 bases. This CDR3 is built from 15 residues. CDR1 and CDR2 from the germline V gene are MNHEY and SVGEGT. V shed 6 bases, J shed 3 bases, and the junction held 9 bases outside the gene matches. Here the CDR3 reads CASSSFTGGTDTQYF. CDR3 nucleotides: TGTGCCAGCAGCTCCTTCACGGGGGGAACAGATACGCAGTATTTT.

Only one count was recorded for this clonotype. It is likely a read error, because the conserved phenylalanine at the end of the CDR3 is missing. The chain uses TRBV7-9 and TRBJ2-3, with a weak D call TRBD2 (6 bases). The CDR3 is made up of 15 amino acids. Germline V gene sequence: CDR1 SEHNR, CDR2 FQNEAQ (reference sequence). V lost 5 bases and J lost 1, with 13 bases in between. The CDR3 spells CASSPLGGGTDTQYI. In DNA, the CDR3 is TGTGCCAGCAGCCCCCTGGGCGGGGGCACAGATACGCAGTATATT.

The chain carries TRBV28 and TRBJ2-7; TRBD1 aligns across 10 bases. After removal of 5 bases from V and 1 base from J, the junction contained 5 bases not matched to a gene. This CDR3 is built from 15 residues. Germline V gene sequence: CDR1 MDHEN, CDR2 SYDVKM. The CDR3 sequence: CASSLGTGASYEQYF. The DNA for the CDR3 is TGTGCCAGCAGTCTCGGGACAGGGGCTTCCTACGAGCAGTACTTC.

This clonotype showed up just a few times. The chain couples TRBV6-1 to TRBJ1-1; the D gene is possibly TRBD1 (6 bases). Trimming took off 11 bases at V and 3 bases at J, with 10 bases between the two ends. This CDR3 is built from 11 residues. CDR1 is MNHNS and CDR2 is SASEGT in the germline V gene. The CDR3, as DNA: TGTGCCGGGGGCGAGTACACTGAAGCTTTCTTT. The encoded protein is CAGGEYTEAFF.

This clonotype was counted many times. CDR3 protein: CASSLRRTEETQYF. The CDR3 DNA reads TGTGCCAGCAGCCTTCGCAGGACAGAAGAGACCCAGTACTTC. J is TRBJ2-5 and V is TRBV7-2, with D possibly being TRBD1 (6 bases). The germline gives CDR1 SGHTA, CDR2 FQGNSA. This CDR3 contains 14 residues. V was pared by 5 bases and J by 3 bases, with 13 bases between.

This clonotype was seen only a few times. The V gene is TRBV7-9, the J gene TRBJ1-1; 8 bases align to TRBD1. This CDR3 has 11 amino acids. The germline CDR1 and CDR2 sequences are SEHNR and FQNEAQ (reference sequence). V trimming: 2 bases; J trimming: 10 bases; junction bases outside the gene matches: 0. CDR3 coding DNA: TGTGCCAGCAGCTTAACAGGGGGAGCTTTCTTT. Amino acid sequence: CASSLTGGAFF.

This sequence joins TRBV28 and TRBJ1-5, with D unclear. The CDR3 loop spans 13 amino acids. The germline CDR1 and CDR2 sequences are MDHEN and SYDVKM. The V end lost 6 bases, the J end lost 4 bases, and 10 bases lay between the germline ends. CDR3 in amino acids: CASSLEWNQPQHF. The CDR3 DNA is TGTGCCAGCAGCCTAGAGTGGAATCAGCCCCAGCATTTT.

There are a few counts of this clonotype. The CDR3, as DNA: TGTGCCAGCAGTGTGGGACACAGTACGAACACCGGGGAGCTGTTTTTT. This gives the protein CASSVGHSTNTGELFF. The chain couples TRBV28 to TRBJ2-2; a weak D match, TRBD1 (6 bases). Germline V CDR1 and CDR2: MDHEN, SYDVKM. With 5 bases removed from V and 0 bases from J, the gap between germline ends came to 13 bases. This CDR3 region has 16 residues.

This clonotype occurred a few times. The chain combines TRBV7-3 with TRBJ1-1; D possibly corresponds to TRBD1 (5 bases). Deletions cut 1 base from V and 1 base from J, with 13 bases between. The germline V gene encodes CDR1 SGHTA and CDR2 FQGTGA. The CDR3 totals 16 residues. Here the CDR3 DNA reads TGTGCCAGCAGCTTAATGCCAGGGCTGTCGAACACTGAAGCTTTCTTT. Protein sequence: CASSLMPGLSNTEAFF.

This clonotype was counted only a few times. The chain has TRBV7-9 and TRBJ2-3; 11 bases agree with TRBD2. This CDR3 comprises 16 residues. Germline values: CDR1 SEHNR, CDR2 FQNEAQ (reference sequence). Trimming removed 4 bases from V and 3 bases from J; junction bases left unmatched: 6. The CDR3 coding sequence is TGTGCCAGCAGCTCCCTCACTAGCGGGAGTACAGATACGCAGTATTTT. Its translation: CASSSLTSGSTDTQYF.

This clonotype was seen many times. The chain uses TRBV13 and TRBJ1-2; D might be TRBD1 (5 bases). The V end lost 0 bases, the J end lost 4 bases, and 12 bases lay between the germline ends. Germline assignment: CDR1 PRHDT and CDR2 FYEKMQ (reference sequence). This CDR3 spans 15 amino acids. The CDR3 reads CASSLGTQGGYGYTF. For the CDR3, the DNA is TGTGCCAGCAGCTTAGGCACCCAGGGTGGCTATGGCTACACCTTC.